This paragraph covers one T cell receptor (beta chain) sequence. Antigen: not known. The sample comes from a study of OX40 agonist ivuxolimab in advanced cancers. Study-wide results and limits: The average count of expanded clones was higher among CD8+ T cells than among CD4+.

Profiled with immunoSEQ multiplex PCR; TCRdb holds only in-frame clones, not every one. The sample gives about 51,000 clones, about 78% of which show up once; around 2% is in the top ten. CDR1 SGHDT and CDR2 YYEEEE come from the germline V gene. After removal of 5 bases from V and 5 bases from J, the junction contained 9 bases not matched to a gene. The length of the CDR3 is 16 residues. The source of this sequence is an adult with an advanced solid tumor such as melanoma, head and neck, liver or kidney cancer. The sequencing here drew on CD4+ or CD8+ T cells sorted from blood, taken in a trial of the OX40 agonist ivuxolimab. This chain uses TRBV5-6 with TRBJ2-5; 13 nucleotides match TRBD2. The CDR3 DNA sequence: TGTGCCAGCAGTGCCGGACTAGCGGGAGATTTTGAGACCCAGTACTTC. Translating gives CASSAGLAGDFETQYF.